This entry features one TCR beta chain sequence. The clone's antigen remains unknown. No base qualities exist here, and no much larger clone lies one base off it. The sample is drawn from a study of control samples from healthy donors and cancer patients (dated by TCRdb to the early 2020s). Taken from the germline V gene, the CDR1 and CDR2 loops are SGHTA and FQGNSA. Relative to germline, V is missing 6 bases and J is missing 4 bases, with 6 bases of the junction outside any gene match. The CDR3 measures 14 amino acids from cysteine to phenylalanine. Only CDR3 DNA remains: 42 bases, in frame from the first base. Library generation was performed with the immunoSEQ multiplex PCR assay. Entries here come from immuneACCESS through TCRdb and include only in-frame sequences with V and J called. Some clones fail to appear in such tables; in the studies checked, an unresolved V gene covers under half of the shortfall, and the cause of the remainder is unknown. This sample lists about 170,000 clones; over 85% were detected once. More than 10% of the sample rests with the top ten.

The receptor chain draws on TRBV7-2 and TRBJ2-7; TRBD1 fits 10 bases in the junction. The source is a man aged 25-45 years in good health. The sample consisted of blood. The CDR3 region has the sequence CASSRDRGSYEQYF. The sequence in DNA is TGTGCCAGCAGTCGGGACAGGGGATCTTACGAGCAGTACTTC. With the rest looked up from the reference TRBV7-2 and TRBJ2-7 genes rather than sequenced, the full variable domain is GAGVSQSPSNKVTEKGKDVELRCDPISGHTALYWYRQSLGQGLEFLIYFQGNSAPDKSGLPSDRFSAERTGGSVSTLTIQRTQQEDSAVYLCASSRDRGSYEQYFGPGTRLTVT.